This passage covers 16 T cell receptor beta chains from one sample sequenced in a study of cytomegalovirus exposure and HLA in healthy donors. In the PCR, 60 Vbeta and 13 Jbeta primers were used. Using immunoSEQ multiplex PCR, the repertoire was profiled, and TCRdb retains in-frame clones only, with some absent. The sample holds some 150,000 clones, roughly four fifths seen once. Sequencing used PBMCs. Source of these receptors: a female donor in good health and CMV-seropositive.

The chain has TRBV10-1 and TRBJ2-2, with 11 bases identical to TRBD1. The CDR3 totals 17 residues. CDR1 and CDR2 from the germline V gene are WNHNN and SYGVQD (reference sequence). The V gene end was trimmed by 8 bases and the J gene end by 5 bases; junction bases not matched to a gene: 13. This chain's CDR3 is CASSKDRGRAGTGELFF. The DNA for the CDR3 is TGCGCCAGCTCTAAGGACAGGGGGCGAGCTGGGACCGGGGAGCTGTTTTTT.

V is TRBV5-6 and J is TRBJ2-3; 9 nucleotides agree with TRBD1. Trimming removed 0 bases from V and 8 bases from J; junction bases left unmatched: 10. The length of the CDR3 is 16 residues. Per the germline V gene, CDR1 is SGHDT and CDR2 is YYEEEE. CDR3 amino acids: CASSLGRDRVFGTQYF. CDR3 coding DNA: TGTGCCAGCAGCTTGGGCCGGGACAGGGTATTTGGTACGCAGTATTTT. The whole variable domain, filled in from reference TRBV5-6 and TRBJ2-3, reads DAGVTQSPTHLIKTRGQQVTLRCSPKSGHDTVSWYQQALGQGPQFIFQYYEEEERQRGNFPDRFSGHQFPNYSSELNVNALLLGDSALYLCASSLGRDRVFGTQYFGPGTRLTVL.

The chain has TRBV19 and TRBJ2-7, with D possibly matching TRBD1 (6 bases). V lost 3 bases, J lost 4 bases, and 10 bases lay in between. Germline lookup yields CDR1 LNHDA and CDR2 SQIVND (reference sequence). This CDR3 comprises 13 residues. The CDR3 is CASSMDSEYEQYF. CDR3 DNA: TGTGCCAGTAGTATGGACAGTGAATACGAGCAGTACTTC.

V gene TRBV2 combines with J gene TRBJ2-3, with TRBD2 matching over 9 bases. The germline gives CDR1 SNHLY, CDR2 FYNNEI. Trimming removed 4 bases from V and 0 bases from J; junction bases left unmatched: 8. This CDR3 has 17 residues. Here the CDR3 reads CASSGLLAGSSTDTQYF. DNA for the CDR3: TGTGCCAGCAGTGGGTTGCTAGCGGGGTCTAGCACAGATACGCAGTATTTT.

This clone has only a few counts. This sequence joins TRBV4-1 and TRBJ2-5; 9 nucleotides match TRBD2. CDR1 is MGHRA, CDR2 YSYEKL, per germline. Trimming at V came to 4 bases and at J to 2 bases, leaving 2 bases not matched to a gene. The CDR3 runs 14 residues. Here the CDR3 reads CASSRTSAQETQYF. CDR3 coding DNA: TGCGCCAGCAGCCGGACTAGCGCTCAAGAGACCCAGTACTTC.

The chain has TRBV5-4 and TRBJ1-1, with a possible D match to TRBD1 (6 bases). V was shortened by 4 bases and J by 4 bases, with 8 bases between the two germline ends. CDR1 and CDR2 from the germline V gene are SGHNT and YYREEE (reference sequence). The CDR3 is 12 amino acids. CDR3 nucleotide sequence: TGTGCCAGCAGCCCCAGGGGCACTGAAGCTTTCTTT. Translation gives CASSPRGTEAFF. Full variable domain (outside the CDR3, taken from reference TRBV5-4 and TRBJ1-1): ETGVTQSPTHLIKTRGQQVTLRCSSQSGHNTVSWYQQALGQGPQFIFQYYREEENGRGNFPPRFSGLQFPNYSSELNVNALELDDSALYLCASSPRGTEAFFGQGTRLTVV.

The rearrangement joins TRBV5-1 to TRBJ2-1; no clear D gene. CDR3 length: 11 residues. Trimming removed 4 bases from V and 11 bases from J, with 10 bases in between. Germline V gene sequence: CDR1 SGHRS, CDR2 YFSETQ. DNA for the CDR3: TGCGCCAGCAGCATGGAGCAACAGCAGTTCTTC. Residues: CASSMEQQQFF. Looking up the rest from reference TRBV5-1 and TRBJ2-1 gives the full variable domain: KAGVTQTPRYLIKTRGQQVTLSCSPISGHRSVSWYQQTPGQGLQFLFEYFSETQRNKGNFPGRFSGRQFSNSRSEMNVSTLELGDSALYLCASSMEQQQFFGPGTRLTVL.

The sample holds a few counts of this clone. The chain recombines TRBV11-3 with TRBJ1-5; no clear D gene. Germline V gene data show CDR1 as SGHNT and CDR2 as YENEEA. V gave up 0 bases and J gave up 2 bases, with 8 bases separating them. This CDR3 is built from 15 residues. For the CDR3, the DNA is TGTGCCAGCAGCTTAGATCGGGGTGGCAATCAGCCCCAGCATTTT. Translation: CASSLDRGGNQPQHF. The full variable domain, rest sourced from reference TRBV11-3 and TRBJ1-5, is EAGVVQSPRYKIIEKKQPVAFWCNPISGHNTLYWYLQNLGQGPELLIRYENEEAVDDSQLPKDRFSAERLKGVDSTLKIQPAELGDSAVYLCASSLDRGGNQPQHFGDGTRLSIL.

This chain uses TRBV5-4 with TRBJ1-2; 9 bases line up with TRBD1. V lost 3 bases and J lost 3; bases outside the gene matches: 6. Germline V lookup: CDR1 SGHNT, CDR2 YYREEE (reference sequence). There are 15 residues in the CDR3. CDR3 sequence: CASSYTGQGHYGYTF. The CDR3 nucleotides are TGTGCCAGCAGCTATACGGGACAGGGACACTATGGCTACACCTTC.

V is TRBV7-2 and J is TRBJ1-1; D gene uncertain. In germline, CDR1 is SGHTA, CDR2 FQGNSA. The CDR3 contains 14 residues. The germline V and J ends were trimmed by 8 bases and 1 base, with 14 bases remaining between them. The CDR3 loop is CASSLLPQNTEAFF. In nucleotides, the CDR3 is TGTGCCAGCTCCCTACTCCCCCAGAACACTGAAGCTTTCTTT.

This clone was counted only a few times. The rearrangement uses TRBV6-1 and TRBJ2-7, with D perhaps matching TRBD1 (7 bases). The CDR3 has 13 residues. CDR1 and CDR2 (germline): MNHNS, SASEGT. V was clipped by 10 bases and J by 0 bases, with 13 bases between them. The CDR3 sequence is CAIRGDNSYEQYF. The DNA of the CDR3 is TGTGCCATCAGGGGGGACAACTCCTACGAGCAGTACTTC.

This chain connects TRBV14 to TRBJ1-3, with D possibly being TRBD1 (6 bases). V was clipped by 4 bases and J by 8 bases, with 12 bases between them. Germline CDR1 reads SGHDN; CDR2 reads FVKESK. This CDR3 is 13 amino acids long. The CDR3 sequence: CASSLLKGDTIYF. The CDR3 bases are TGTGCCAGCAGCCTCCTCAAGGGGGACACCATATATTTT. Full variable domain (missing parts from reference TRBV14 and TRBJ1-3): EAGVTQFPSHSVIEKGQTVTLRCDPISGHDNLYWYRRVMGKEIKFLLHFVKESKQDESGMPNNRFLAERTGGTYSTLKVQPAELEDSGVYFCASSLLKGDTIYFGEGSWLTVV.

Comment on this clone: Sequence at one end of the junction differs from germline and may be a read error. Other DNA sequences in the same sample also yield this CDR3. The J gene is TRBJ2-1, the V gene TRBV5-4; D is unclear. The CDR3 loop spans 16 amino acids. Germline V gene lookup returns CDR1 SGHNT and CDR2 YYREEE (reference sequence). CDR3 DNA: TGTGCCAGCAGCGCCCCGGAGCTATATAACTACGATGAGCAGTTCTTC. Protein sequence: CASSAPELYNYDEQFF.

This chain uses TRBV29-1 with TRBJ2-2; TRBD1 might be the D (9 bases). The V gene's germline CDR1 is SQVTM and CDR2 ANQGSEA. The CDR3 loop spans 19 amino acids. The V gene lost 7 bases and the J gene lost 6 bases, with 33 bases spanning the gap. CDR3 region: CSARGGTGQGTPGAGELFF. CDR3 sequence (DNA): TGCAGCGCTCGGGGGGGGACAGGACAGGGGACACCGGGCGCCGGGGAGCTGTTTTTT.

This clone came up once. The genes are TRBV28 and TRBJ2-7; 10 nucleotides align to TRBD2. V was clipped by 3 bases and J by 7 bases; unmatched bases: 12. Germline CDR1 MDHEN, CDR2 SYDVKM. The CDR3 is 16 residues long. The CDR3 sequence: CASSFPPLAGPREQYF. The CDR3 nucleotides are TGTGCCAGCAGTTTTCCCCCACTAGCGGGGCCGAGAGAGCAGTACTTC.

This clone was picked up a small number of times. The rearrangement uses TRBV5-1 and TRBJ2-6, with a weak D call TRBD1 (6 bases). With 3 bases removed from V and 2 bases from J, the gap between germline ends came to 9 bases. There are 15 residues in the CDR3. Germline CDR1 and CDR2: SGHRS and YFSETQ. The CDR3 is CASSWTATGANVLTF. CDR3 bases: TGCGCCAGCAGCTGGACAGCTACTGGGGCCAACGTCCTGACTTTC.